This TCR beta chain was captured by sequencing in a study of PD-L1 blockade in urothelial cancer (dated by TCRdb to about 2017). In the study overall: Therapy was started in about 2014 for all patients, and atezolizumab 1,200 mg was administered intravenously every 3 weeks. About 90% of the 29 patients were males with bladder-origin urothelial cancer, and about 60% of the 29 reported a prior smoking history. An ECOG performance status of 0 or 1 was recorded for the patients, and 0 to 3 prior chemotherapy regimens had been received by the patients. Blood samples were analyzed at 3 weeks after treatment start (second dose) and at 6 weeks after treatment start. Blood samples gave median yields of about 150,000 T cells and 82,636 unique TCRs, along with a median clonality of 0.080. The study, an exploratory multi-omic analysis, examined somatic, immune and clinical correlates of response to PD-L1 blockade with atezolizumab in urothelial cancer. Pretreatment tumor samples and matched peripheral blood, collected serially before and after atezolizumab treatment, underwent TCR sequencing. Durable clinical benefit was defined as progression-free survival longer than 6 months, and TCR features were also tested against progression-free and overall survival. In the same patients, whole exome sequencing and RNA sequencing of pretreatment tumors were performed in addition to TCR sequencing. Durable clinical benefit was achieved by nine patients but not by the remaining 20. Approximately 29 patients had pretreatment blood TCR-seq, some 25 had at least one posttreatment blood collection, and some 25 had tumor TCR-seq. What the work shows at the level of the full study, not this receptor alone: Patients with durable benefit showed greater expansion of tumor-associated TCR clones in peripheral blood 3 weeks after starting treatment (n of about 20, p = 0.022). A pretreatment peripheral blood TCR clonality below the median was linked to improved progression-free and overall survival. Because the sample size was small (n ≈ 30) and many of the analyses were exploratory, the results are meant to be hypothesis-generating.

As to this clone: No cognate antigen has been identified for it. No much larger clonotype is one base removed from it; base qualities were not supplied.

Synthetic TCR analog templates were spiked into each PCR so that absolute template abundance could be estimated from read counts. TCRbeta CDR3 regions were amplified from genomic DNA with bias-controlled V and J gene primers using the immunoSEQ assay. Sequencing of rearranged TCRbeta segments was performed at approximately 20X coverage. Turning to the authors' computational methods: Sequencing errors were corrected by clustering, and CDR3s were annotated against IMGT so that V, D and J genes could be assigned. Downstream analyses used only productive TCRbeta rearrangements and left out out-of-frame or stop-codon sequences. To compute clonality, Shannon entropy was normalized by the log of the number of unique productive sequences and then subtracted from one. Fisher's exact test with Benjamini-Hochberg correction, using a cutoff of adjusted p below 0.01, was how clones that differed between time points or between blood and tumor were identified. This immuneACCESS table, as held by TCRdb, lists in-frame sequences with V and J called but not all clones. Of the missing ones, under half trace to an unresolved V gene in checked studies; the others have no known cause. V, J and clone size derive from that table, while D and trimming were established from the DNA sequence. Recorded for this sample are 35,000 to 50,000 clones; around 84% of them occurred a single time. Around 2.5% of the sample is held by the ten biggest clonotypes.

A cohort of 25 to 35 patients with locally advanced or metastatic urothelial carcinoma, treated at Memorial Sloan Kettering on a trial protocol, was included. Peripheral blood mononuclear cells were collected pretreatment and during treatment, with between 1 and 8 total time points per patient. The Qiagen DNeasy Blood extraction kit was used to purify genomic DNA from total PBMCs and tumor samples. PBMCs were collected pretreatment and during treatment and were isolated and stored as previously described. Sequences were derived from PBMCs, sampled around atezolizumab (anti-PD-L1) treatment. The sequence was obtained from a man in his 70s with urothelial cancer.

The bases are TGTGCCAGCAGCCCACCGCAGAATCGAGGTCAGTCCCAGTTCTTC. Its protein is CASSPPQNRGQSQFF. The receptor chain draws on TRBV9 and TRBJ2-1, with the D gene call left open. V and J are truncated by 4 bases and 13 bases respectively, leaving an intervening sequence of 24 bases. Measured from the cysteine to the phenylalanine, the CDR3 is 15 residues long. The only DNA kept is the CDR3, 45 bases in frame from the first base. The germline V gene encodes CDR1 SGDLS and CDR2 YYNGEE.